The 21 T cell receptor beta chains below all came from one sample that was sequenced in a study of cytomegalovirus exposure and HLA in healthy donors. The PCR employed 60 Vbeta primers together with 13 Jbeta primers. Profiled with immunoSEQ multiplex PCR; TCRdb holds only in-frame clones, not every one. This sample has 110,000 or so clones, with 75% found just once. Sequenced sample: PBMCs. The source of these receptors is a man between 35 and 55 years old in good health and CMV-seronegative.

This chain links TRBV5-4 with TRBJ2-7; TRBD1 aligns across 10 bases. This CDR3 contains 19 residues. J lost 6 bases, V lost 2 bases, and 20 bases had no gene match. Germline V CDR1 and CDR2: SGHNT, YYREEE (reference sequence). CDR3 nucleotides: TGTGCCAGCAGCTTCTCTGTGTTGACAGGGGGCCTAATGAGGGGCGAGCAGTACTTC. This translates into CASSFSVLTGGLMRGEQYF.

A single count supports this clone. The V and J genes are TRBV5-1 and TRBJ2-5, with D possibly matching TRBD1 (6 bases). The CDR3 spans 16 residues. Germline CDR1 is SGHRS and CDR2 is YFSETQ. V was clipped by 1 base and J by 2 bases, with 15 bases between them. The CDR3 bases are TGCGCCAGCAGCTTGTATGGACAGAGACTGCAAGAGACCCAGTACTTC. Translation: CASSLYGQRLQETQYF.

The rearrangement joins TRBV6-6 to TRBJ1-3, with no clear D. CDR3 length: 14 amino acids. V shed 6 bases and J shed 2 bases, with 11 bases lying between them. Germline V CDR1 and CDR2: MNHNY, SVGAGI (reference sequence). In DNA, the CDR3 is TGTGCCAGCAGCCCGACTGGCACTGGAAACACCATATATTTT. Its protein product is CASSPTGTGNTIYF.

The V gene is TRBV10-2, the J gene TRBJ1-2; possible D gene TRBD1, 5 bases. V gave up 6 bases and J gave up 8 bases, with 22 bases separating them. Germline-derived CDR1 and CDR2 are WSHSY and SAAADI. The CDR3 has 15 residues. The CDR3 protein is CASSPTAGVGRGYTF. As DNA, the CDR3 is TGCGCCAGCAGCCCGACGGCGGGGGTCGGGAGGGGCTACACCTTC.

The CDR3 spells CASSRGGQTVTDTQYF. DNA for the CDR3: TGTGCCAGCAGCCGAGGTGGACAGACAGTAACAGATACGCAGTATTTT. This sequence joins TRBV7-9 and TRBJ2-3; tentative D call: TRBD1 (6 bases). The CDR3 totals 16 residues. The germline gives CDR1 SEHNR, CDR2 FQNEAQ (reference sequence). Trimming took off 5 bases at V and 3 bases at J, with 18 bases between the two ends.

The chain links TRBV12-5 to TRBJ1-2; D gene uncertain. The CDR3 spans 12 residues. V was shortened by 2 bases and J by 4 bases, with 5 bases between the two germline ends. Per the germline V gene, CDR1 is LGHNT and CDR2 is FRNRAP. The CDR3 nucleotides are TGTGCTAGTGGTTTGAGCACCTATGGCTACACCTTC. This sequence encodes CASGLSTYGYTF.

The chain couples TRBV7-9 to TRBJ1-1; TRBD1 aligns across 7 bases. The CDR3 spans 17 residues. Germline values: CDR1 SEHNR, CDR2 FQNEAQ (reference sequence). Trimming removed 1 base from V and 0 bases from J; junction bases left unmatched: 8. The CDR3 DNA is TGTGCCAGCAGCTTAGACGAGGGGGCACCCCTGAACACTGAAGCTTTCTTT. It codes for CASSLDEGAPLNTEAFF. The variable domain in full, completed from reference TRBV7-9 and TRBJ1-1, reads DTGVSQNPRHKITKRGQNVTFRCDPISEHNRLYWYRQTLGQGPEFLTYFQNEAQLEKSRLLSDRFSAERPKGSFSTLEIQRTEQGDSAMYLCASSLDEGAPLNTEAFFGQGTRLTVV.

This chain joins TRBV6-5 and TRBJ2-7; D may be TRBD2 (6 bases). The CDR3 runs to 14 residues. The V gene's germline CDR1 is MNHEY and CDR2 SVGAGI. Trimming took 2 bases from V and 0 from J, leaving 8 bases between them. The CDR3 reads CASSYRGGSYEQYF. The CDR3, as DNA: TGTGCCAGCAGTTACAGGGGAGGCTCCTACGAGCAGTACTTC.

CDR3 coding DNA: TGTGCCAGCAGTTTGCCGACTAGCGGGGGGGCCTCAGATGAGCAGTTCTTC. It specifies CASSLPTSGGASDEQFF. This sequence joins TRBV28 and TRBJ2-1; 14 bases align to TRBD2. The CDR3 has 17 amino acids. Germline V gene sequence: CDR1 MDHEN, CDR2 SYDVKM. Trimming at V came to 3 bases and at J to 8 bases, leaving 9 bases not matched to a gene.

The chain uses TRBV29-1 and TRBJ2-6; D remains unclear. In germline, CDR1 is SQVTM, CDR2 ANQGSEA. The CDR3 spans 13 residues. Between the trimmed V and J ends, which lost 5 bases and 0 bases, there was a span of 5 bases. The DNA for the CDR3 is TGCAGCGTTTCGAGCTCTGGGGCCAACGTCCTGACTTTC. It specifies CSVSSSGANVLTF.

This rearrangement joins TRBV29-1 to TRBJ1-1, with TRBD1 matching over 7 bases. V shed 7 bases, J shed 4 bases, and the junction held 15 bases outside the gene matches. Germline V gene sequence: CDR1 SQVTM, CDR2 ANQGSEA. CDR3 length: 15 residues. The DNA for the CDR3 is TGCAGCGCAAGGACAGGAATTGATGTGGTCACTGAAGCTTTCTTT. Amino acid sequence: CSARTGIDVVTEAFF. Combining the CDR3 with reference TRBV29-1 and TRBJ1-1 gives the whole variable domain SAVISQKPSRDICQRGTSLTIQCQVDSQVTMMFWYRQQPGQSLTLIATANQGSEATYESGFVIDKFPISRPNLTFSTLTVSNMSPEDSSIYLCSARTGIDVVTEAFFGQGTRLTVV.

The chain couples TRBV7-9 to TRBJ1-2, with 7 positions matching TRBD1. V trimming: 7 bases; J trimming: 0 bases; junction bases outside the gene matches: 14. Germline lookup yields CDR1 SEHNR and CDR2 FQNEAQ (reference sequence). The CDR3 has 17 amino acids. CDR3 region: CASTVGDSPVANYGYTF. CDR3 sequence (DNA): TGTGCCAGCACCGTGGGGGACAGCCCCGTTGCTAACTATGGCTACACCTTC.

The gene calls are TRBV13 and TRBJ2-7; 8 positions match TRBD2. Germline CDR1 is PRHDT and CDR2 is FYEKMQ (reference sequence). The CDR3 contains 15 residues. Losses at the gene ends were 3 bases for V and 0 bases for J; bases not matched to a gene: 4. The CDR3 DNA follows: TGTGCCAGCAGCTTCCGGGGGGGACTCTCCTACGAGCAGTACTTC. Translation: CASSFRGGLSYEQYF.

This rearrangement joins TRBV5-8 to TRBJ1-6, with 9 bases that match TRBD1. In germline, CDR1 is SGHTS, CDR2 YDEGEE. Trimming took 0 bases from V and 8 from J; bases not matched to a gene: 3. The CDR3 loop spans 15 amino acids. This CDR3 reads CASSLVGQGDSPLHF. In nucleotides, the CDR3 is TGTGCCAGCAGCTTGGTGGGACAGGGTGATTCACCCCTCCACTTT.

The V call is TRBV7-2, the J call TRBJ2-3; a weak D match, TRBD2 (6 bases). This CDR3 is 16 amino acids long. Germline V gene data show CDR1 as SGHTA and CDR2 as FQGNSA. V was shortened by 5 bases and J by 2 bases, with 17 bases between the two germline ends. CDR3: CASSPRGTPNTDTQYF. CDR3 sequence (DNA): TGTGCCAGCAGCCCCCGGGGGACTCCCAACACAGATACGCAGTATTTT.

This clone has more than one count but fewer than ten. The V and J genes are TRBV5-6 and TRBJ2-7, with 10 bases identical to TRBD2. The CDR3 loop spans 17 amino acids. From germline, CDR1 is SGHDT and CDR2 YYEEEE. V shed 4 bases and J 1 base; nucleotides not matched to a gene: 11. CDR3 amino acids: CASSIRTSGLTSYEQYF. The CDR3 DNA reads TGTGCCAGCAGCATCAGGACTAGCGGACTAACATCCTACGAGCAGTACTTC. Combining the CDR3 with reference TRBV5-6 and TRBJ2-7 gives the whole variable domain DAGVTQSPTHLIKTRGQQVTLRCSPKSGHDTVSWYQQALGQGPQFIFQYYEEEERQRGNFPDRFSGHQFPNYSSELNVNALLLGDSALYLCASSIRTSGLTSYEQYFGPGTRLTVT.

This clone was detected a few times. This chain connects TRBV9 to TRBJ1-6; D perhaps matches TRBD1 (6 bases). Trimming took 3 bases from V and 5 from J, leaving 18 bases between them. Germline lookup yields CDR1 SGDLS and CDR2 YYNGEE. This CDR3 is 17 amino acids long. The chain's CDR3 is CASSAANRVTDNSPLHF. The CDR3 region has the DNA TGTGCCAGCAGCGCCGCCAACAGGGTAACGGATAATTCACCCCTCCACTTT. The variable domain in full, completed from reference TRBV9 and TRBJ1-6, reads DSGVTQTPKHLITATGQRVTLRCSPRSGDLSVYWYQQSLDQGLQFLIQYYNGEERAKGNILERFSAQQFPDLHSELNLSSLELGDSALYFCASSAANRVTDNSPLHFGNGTRLTVT.

V gene TRBV27 combines with J gene TRBJ2-5; D remains unclear. The J call may be mistaken, given a closer DNA end match to TRBJ2-7. Looked up from germline, CDR1 is MNHEY and CDR2 is SMNVEV (reference sequence). The CDR3 contains 13 residues. The CDR3 region has the DNA TGTGCCAGCAGCCAACCCATTTCCTACGAGCAGTACTTC. Its protein product is CASSQPISYEQYF.

This clone was seen once. The rearrangement joins TRBV7-9 to TRBJ2-7, with TRBD1 matching 9 bases. Germline V gene lookup returns CDR1 SEHNR and CDR2 FQNEAQ (reference sequence). Trimming cost V 5 bases and J 6 bases; bases outside gene matches: 11. The CDR3 length is 15 residues. CDR3 coding DNA: TGTGCCAGCAGCGTACGAACAGGGGGCGTCTCCGAGCAGTACTTC. Translating gives CASSVRTGGVSEQYF.

In this sample, this clone turned up a few times. This chain connects TRBV10-3 to TRBJ1-3; no clear D. Germline V CDR1 and CDR2: ENHRY, SYGVKD. This CDR3 is 16 amino acids long. V was trimmed by 1 base and J by 0 bases, leaving 10 bases between them. Here the CDR3 reads CAISELRASSGNTIYF. CDR3 sequence (DNA): TGTGCCATCAGTGAGTTGAGGGCTTCCTCTGGAAACACCATATATTTT.

The J gene is TRBJ1-1, the V gene TRBV10-3; TRBD1 agrees at 7 bases. Unmatched junction bases numbered 5, after V lost 4 bases and J lost 6 bases. CDR1 and CDR2 from the germline V gene are ENHRY and SYGVKD. CDR3 length equals 13 residues. The CDR3 coding sequence is TGTGCCATCAGTGGAGGGGGCAGCCCTGAAGCTTTCTTT. Translated: CAISGGGSPEAFF.